The text below deals with one TCR beta chain. Its target is not known. TCRdb's copy holds only in-frame clones and misses some; the assay was immunoSEQ multiplex PCR. This sample has under 300,000 clones; around 88% occur once, and the top ten carry 1% to 1.5%. The data derive from a study of cytomegalovirus exposure and HLA in healthy donors. Study observations and caveats: The study found most TCR sequences rare, yet found some public TCRs in many donors. In vitro experiments confirmed that three CMV-associated chains were specific for CMV antigens. Subsequent analysis revealed that first-cohort TCR clusters tended to co-occur in the 110 or so validation repertoires.

The receptor was isolated from a woman aged 25 to 39 in good health and CMV-seropositive. Specimen: PBMCs.

Here the CDR3 reads CASSFGGSIGSTGANVLTF. Here the CDR3 DNA reads TGTGCCAGCAGTTTTGGAGGGTCCATTGGGTCCACTGGGGCCAACGTCCTGACTTTC. The rearrangement links TRBV28 to TRBJ2-6; tentative D call: TRBD2 (6 bases). CDR3 length: 19 amino acids. Trimming removed 3 bases from V and 2 bases from J, with 20 bases in between. The germline CDR1 and CDR2 sequences are MDHEN and SYDVKM.